Below, 22 T cell receptor beta chains from the same sample are listed, as sequenced in a study of shared clonotypes between healthy human individuals. Assay: immunoSEQ multiplex PCR; the TCRdb copy retains only in-frame clones and omits some. The data show about 2.3 million clones, around 90% seen once. Sequenced material: naive CD4+ T cells from PBMCs. Subset meaning: CD45RA+ positively selected. The source is a man younger than 35 in good health. Some clones in this sample may be carry-over from other donors' samples.

Comment on this clone: At the DNA level, this CDR3 is encoded by other sequences in the same sample as well. The chain links TRBV6-5 to TRBJ1-2; the match to TRBD1 covers 7 bases. Looked up from germline, CDR1 is MNHEY and CDR2 is SVGAGI. This CDR3 is built from 11 residues. V gave up 5 bases and J gave up 8 bases; unmatched junction bases: 2. CDR3 in amino acids: CASSQGGGYTF. DNA for the CDR3: TGTGCCAGCAGTCAGGGGGGAGGCTACACCTTC.

This chain uses TRBV7-2 with TRBJ2-3, with TRBD1 identical over 8 bases. The CDR3 is made up of 15 amino acids. Unmatched junction bases numbered 6, after V lost 5 bases and J lost 2 bases. Germline CDR1 and CDR2: SGHTA and FQGNSA. CDR3 bases: TGTGCCAGCAGCAGGACAGGGTTATTCACAGATACGCAGTATTTT. Amino acid sequence: CASSRTGLFTDTQYF.

V is TRBV5-4 and J is TRBJ1-3; unclear D gene. Germline V lookup: CDR1 SGHNT, CDR2 YYREEE (reference sequence). Deletions cut 0 bases from V and 7 bases from J, with 8 bases between. This CDR3 has 13 residues. CDR3 DNA sequence: TGTGCCAGCAGCTTGGACATCCCGAACACCATATATTTT. Translating gives CASSLDIPNTIYF.

The gene calls are TRBV6-1 and TRBJ2-7; 7 nucleotides line up with TRBD1. The CDR3 totals 16 residues. V lost 3 bases, J lost 0 bases, and 8 bases stayed unmatched. CDR1 MNHNS and CDR2 SASEGT come from the germline V gene. CDR3 sequence reads: CASSDPDRSSSYEQYF. CDR3 nucleotide sequence: TGTGCCAGCAGTGACCCGGACAGGTCGAGCTCCTACGAGCAGTACTTC.

As to this clone: The sample holds other DNA sequences that translate to the same CDR3. The chain carries TRBV7-3 and TRBJ2-5, with a weak D call TRBD2 (5 bases). The germline V gene encodes CDR1 SGHTA and CDR2 FQGTGA. Trimming cost V 2 bases and J 1 base, with 8 bases left between them. The CDR3 consists of 14 residues. CDR3 protein: CASSLSGSQETQYF. CDR3 DNA sequence: TGTGCCAGCAGCTTATCGGGGTCCCAAGAGACCCAGTACTTC. Full variable domain (remainder filled in from reference TRBV7-3 and TRBJ2-5): GAGVSQTPSNKVTEKGKYVELRCDPISGHTALYWYRQSLGQGPEFLIYFQGTGAADDSGLPNDRFFAVRPEGSVSTLKIQRTERGDSAVYLCASSLSGSQETQYFGPGTRLLVL.

The chain is built from TRBV6-4 and TRBJ1-2, with 8 positions matching TRBD1. This CDR3 comprises 12 residues. J lost 8 bases, V lost 5 bases, and 4 bases had no gene match. Germline-derived CDR1 and CDR2 are MRHNA and SNTAGT. CDR3 amino acids: CASSQQGGGYTF. The CDR3 region has the DNA TGTGCCAGCAGTCAACAGGGGGGCGGCTACACCTTC.

As DNA, the CDR3 is TGTGCCAGCAGCGATATTCCGGGAGGGGCCCCAGATACGCAGTATTTT. This encodes CASSDIPGGAPDTQYF. V usage is TRBV9 and J usage is TRBJ2-3; 8 nucleotides line up with TRBD2. This CDR3 region has 16 residues. V lost 3 bases, J lost 4 bases, and 10 bases stayed unmatched. CDR1 is SGDLS and CDR2 is YYNGEE in the germline V gene.

The chain couples TRBV7-2 to TRBJ2-3; unclear D gene. The V gene's germline CDR1 is SGHTA and CDR2 FQGNSA. V gave up 5 bases and J gave up 2 bases, with 5 bases separating them. This CDR3 comprises 12 residues. CDR3 nucleotide sequence: TGTGCCAGCAGCCCCCCCACAGATACGCAGTATTTT. The encoded protein is CASSPPTDTQYF.

The chain carries TRBV7-2 and TRBJ2-1, with TRBD2 matching over 8 bases. Germline values: CDR1 SGHTA, CDR2 FQGNSA. The junction had 4 bases not matched to a gene; V was cut back by 6 bases and J by 0 bases. The CDR3 loop spans 15 amino acids. DNA for the CDR3: TGTGCCAGCAGGAGCGGGAGAAGCTCCTACAATGAGCAGTTCTTC. It specifies CASRSGRSSYNEQFF.

The rearrangement uses TRBV7-9 and TRBJ2-5, with 8 nucleotides matching TRBD2. J gave up 2 bases and V 3 bases, and 2 bases lay outside the gene matches. CDR1 and CDR2 from the germline V gene are SEHNR and FQNEAQ (reference sequence). The CDR3 is 14 amino acids. The CDR3 bases are TGTGCCAGCAGCTTTTCGGGGGGGCAAGAGACCCAGTACTTC. This encodes CASSFSGGQETQYF.

This chain uses TRBV18 with TRBJ1-2; 9 nucleotides line up with TRBD1. This CDR3 comprises 15 residues. V lost 1 base to trimming and J lost 10 bases; unmatched junction nucleotides: 10. Germline V gene sequence: CDR1 KGHSH, CDR2 LQKENI. The CDR3 DNA is TGTGCCAGCTCACCACGGACAGGGGCACCAGAATCCTACACCTTC. Its protein is CASSPRTGAPESYTF.

J is TRBJ1-2 and V is TRBV7-9, with 7 bases aligning to TRBD1. The ends lost 0 bases at V and 1 base at J; junction bases unmatched: 5. Germline CDR1 and CDR2: SEHNR and FQNEAQ (reference sequence). CDR3 length equals 16 residues. CDR3 sequence: CASSLAGTDINYGYTF. The DNA for the CDR3 is TGTGCCAGCAGCTTAGCTGGGACAGATATTAACTATGGCTACACCTTC.

The chain carries TRBV5-5 and TRBJ2-7; the D gene is possibly TRBD2 (6 bases). Germline CDR1 SGHKS, CDR2 YYEKEE (reference sequence). The CDR3 is 14 residues long. V was clipped by 4 bases and J by 5 bases, with 16 bases between them. The CDR3 DNA reads as TGTGCCAGCAGCGGGGGACTCCGGCAGAACGAGCAGTACTTC. This codes for CASSGGLRQNEQYF.

The rearrangement links TRBV2 to TRBJ2-5; either TRBD1 or TRBD2 may supply D (5 bases each). Per the germline V gene, CDR1 is SNHLY and CDR2 is FYNNEI. Trimming took off 9 bases at V and 11 bases at J, with 19 bases between the two ends. This CDR3 has 12 amino acids. The CDR3 sequence is CASAERGGQQYF. CDR3 sequence (DNA): TGTGCCAGTGCGGAGAGGGGCGGCCAGCAGTACTTC. Together with reference TRBV2 and TRBJ2-5, the CDR3 gives the full variable domain: EPEVTQTPSHQVTQMGQEVILRCVPISNHLYFYWYRQILGQKVEFLVSFYNNEISEKSEIFDDQFSVERPDGSNFTLKIRSTKLEDSAMYFCASAERGGQQYFGPGTRLLVL.

V is TRBV6-5 and J is TRBJ2-4; the match to TRBD2 covers 7 bases. The CDR3 loop spans 16 amino acids. V lost 0 bases to trimming and J lost 6 bases; unmatched junction nucleotides: 8. CDR1 and CDR2 from the germline V gene are MNHEY and SVGAGI. The CDR3 here is CASSYSSAGGRNIQYF. The CDR3 region has the DNA TGTGCCAGCAGTTACTCGTCCGCAGGCGGGAGAAACATTCAGTACTTC.

CDR3 residues: CSAKNLDTQYF. Here the CDR3 DNA reads TGCAGTGCCAAAAACTTGGATACCCAGTACTTC. The chain employs TRBV20-1 and TRBJ2-5; no clear D gene. V was trimmed by 6 bases and J by 8 bases, leaving 13 bases between them. This CDR3 contains 11 residues. CDR1 is DFQATT and CDR2 is SNEGSKA in the germline V gene (reference sequence).

The chain carries TRBV9 and TRBJ2-2; 8 positions match TRBD1. The germline V gene has CDR1 SGDLS and CDR2 YYNGEE. Trimming at V came to 4 bases and at J to 4 bases, leaving 9 bases not matched to a gene. The CDR3 length is 16 residues. The CDR3: CASSSRGQGATGELFF. As DNA, the CDR3 is TGTGCCAGCAGCTCCCGAGGACAGGGCGCCACCGGGGAGCTGTTTTTT.

As to this clone: Other nucleotide sequences in the sample specify the same CDR3. V is TRBV7-3 and J is TRBJ2-2; TRBD1 matches 8 bases. J gave up 0 bases and V 5 bases, and 2 bases lay outside the gene matches. The CDR3 has 15 residues. Germline CDR1 SGHTA, CDR2 FQGTGA. CDR3 in amino acids: CASSPTGANTGELFF. The CDR3 DNA reads as TGTGCCAGCAGCCCGACAGGGGCGAACACCGGGGAGCTGTTTTTT.

The V and J genes are TRBV19 and TRBJ2-2; D perhaps matches TRBD2 (6 bases). CDR3 length: 17 residues. Trimming took off 0 bases at V and 0 bases at J, with 11 bases between the two ends. Germline V gene data show CDR1 as LNHDA and CDR2 as SQIVND (reference sequence). CDR3 protein: CASSIDSSAANTGELFF. CDR3 DNA sequence: TGTGCCAGTAGTATAGATTCTAGCGCCGCGAACACCGGGGAGCTGTTTTTT.

V and J are TRBV7-9 and TRBJ2-5; a weak D match, TRBD2 (5 bases). The V end lost 5 bases, the J end lost 2 bases, and 21 bases lay between the germline ends. Germline V gene data show CDR1 as SEHNR and CDR2 as FQNEAQ (reference sequence). The CDR3 has 17 residues. Here the CDR3 reads CASSPSSTRTGQETQYF. The CDR3, as DNA: TGTGCCAGCAGCCCTAGCTCTACCCGGACGGGGCAAGAGACCCAGTACTTC.

The CDR3 bases are TGTGCCAGCAGCTTAGCGCTGGCAGGTCAGGACGGGGAGCTGTTTTTT. This encodes CASSLALAGQDGELFF. The rearrangement links TRBV7-6 to TRBJ2-2; D not certain. In germline, CDR1 is SGHVS, CDR2 FNYEAQ. V shed 0 bases and J shed 7 bases, with 15 bases lying between them. This CDR3 is built from 16 residues. The variable domain in full, completed from reference TRBV7-6 and TRBJ2-2, reads GAGVSQSPRYKVTKRGQDVALRCDPISGHVSLYWYRQALGQGPEFLTYFNYEAQQDKSGLPNDRFSAERPEGSISTLTIQRTEQRDSAMYRCASSLALAGQDGELFFGEGSRLTVL.

J is TRBJ1-5 and V is TRBV19, with D perhaps TRBD1 (5 bases). The CDR3 consists of 15 residues. Deletions cut 8 bases from V and 2 bases from J, with 16 bases between. Germline lookup yields CDR1 LNHDA and CDR2 SQIVND (reference sequence). CDR3 region: CASSLVGGGNQPQHF. The CDR3 nucleotides read TGTGCCAGTTCCCTCGTGGGGGGAGGCAATCAGCCCCAGCATTTT.